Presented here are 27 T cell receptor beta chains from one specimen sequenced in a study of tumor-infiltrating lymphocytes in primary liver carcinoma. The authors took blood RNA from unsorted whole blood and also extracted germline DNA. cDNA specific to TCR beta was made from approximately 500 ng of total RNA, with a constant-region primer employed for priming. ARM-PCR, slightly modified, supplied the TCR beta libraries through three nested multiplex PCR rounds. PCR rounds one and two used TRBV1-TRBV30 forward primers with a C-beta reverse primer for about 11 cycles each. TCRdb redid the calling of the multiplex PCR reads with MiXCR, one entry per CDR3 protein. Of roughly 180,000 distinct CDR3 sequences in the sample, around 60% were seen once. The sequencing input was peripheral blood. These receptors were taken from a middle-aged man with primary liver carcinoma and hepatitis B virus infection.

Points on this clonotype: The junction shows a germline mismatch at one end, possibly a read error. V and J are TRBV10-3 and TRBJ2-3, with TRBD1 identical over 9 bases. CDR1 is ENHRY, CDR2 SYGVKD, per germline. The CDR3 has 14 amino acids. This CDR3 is CAIQQGAGTDTQCF. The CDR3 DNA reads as TGTGCCATCCAACAGGGGGCTGGGACAGATACGCAGTGTTTT.

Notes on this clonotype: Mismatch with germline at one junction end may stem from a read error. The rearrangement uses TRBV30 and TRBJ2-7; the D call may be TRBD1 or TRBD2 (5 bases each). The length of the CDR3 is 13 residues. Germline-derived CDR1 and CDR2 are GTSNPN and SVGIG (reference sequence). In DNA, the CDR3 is TGTACCTGGAGTGCCCGGGGCCCCTACGAGCAGTACTTC. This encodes CTWSARGPYEQYF.

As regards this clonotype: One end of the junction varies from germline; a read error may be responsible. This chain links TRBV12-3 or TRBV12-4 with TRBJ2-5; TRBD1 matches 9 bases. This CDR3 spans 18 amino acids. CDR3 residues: CGSSLGRPGTGTIETQYF. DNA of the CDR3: TGTGGCAGCAGTTTAGGTCGACCCGGGACAGGGACTATTGAGACCCAGTACTTC.

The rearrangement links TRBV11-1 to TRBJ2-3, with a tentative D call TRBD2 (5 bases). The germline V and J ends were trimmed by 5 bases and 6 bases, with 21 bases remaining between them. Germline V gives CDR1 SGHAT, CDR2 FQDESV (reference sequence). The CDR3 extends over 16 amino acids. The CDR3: CASSALVGVSADTQYF. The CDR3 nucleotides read TGTGCCAGCAGCGCCCTAGTGGGAGTAAGTGCCGATACGCAGTATTTT.

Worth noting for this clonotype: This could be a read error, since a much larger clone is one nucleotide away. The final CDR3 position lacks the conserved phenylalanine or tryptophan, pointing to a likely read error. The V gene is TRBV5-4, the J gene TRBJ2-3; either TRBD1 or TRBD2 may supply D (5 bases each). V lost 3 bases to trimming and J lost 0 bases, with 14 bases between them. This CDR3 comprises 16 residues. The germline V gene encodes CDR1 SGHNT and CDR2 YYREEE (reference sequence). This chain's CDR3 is CASSSPGRSSTDTQYL. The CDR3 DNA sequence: TGTGCCAGCAGCTCTCCGGGACGTTCGAGCACAGATACGCAGTATTTA.

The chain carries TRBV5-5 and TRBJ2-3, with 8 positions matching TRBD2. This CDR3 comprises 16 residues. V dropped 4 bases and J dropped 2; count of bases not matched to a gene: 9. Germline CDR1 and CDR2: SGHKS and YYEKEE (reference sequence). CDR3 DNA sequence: TGTGCCAGCAGCCTCAATCCGGGACTAGACACAGATACGCAGTATTTT. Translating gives CASSLNPGLDTDTQYF.

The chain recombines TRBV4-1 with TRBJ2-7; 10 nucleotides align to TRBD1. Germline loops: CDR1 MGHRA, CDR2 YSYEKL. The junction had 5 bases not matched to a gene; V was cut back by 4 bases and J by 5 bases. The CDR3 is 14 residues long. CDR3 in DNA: TGCGCCAGCAGCCGGGGACAGGGGTCGGACGAGCAGTACTTC. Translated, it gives CASSRGQGSDEQYF.

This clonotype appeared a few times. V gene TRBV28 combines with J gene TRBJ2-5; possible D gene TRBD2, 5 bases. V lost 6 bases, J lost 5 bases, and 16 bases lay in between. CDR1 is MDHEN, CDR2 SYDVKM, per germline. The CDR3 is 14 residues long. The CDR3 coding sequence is TGTGCCAGCAGCTCCACGAAGGGCGGGGAGACCCAGTACTTC. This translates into CASSSTKGGETQYF. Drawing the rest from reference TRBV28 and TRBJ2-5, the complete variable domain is DVKVTQSSRYLVKRTGEKVFLECVQDMDHENMFWYRQDPGLGLRLIYFSYDVKMKEKGDIPEGYSVSREKKERFSLILESASTNQTSMYLCASSSTKGGETQYFGPGTRLLVL.

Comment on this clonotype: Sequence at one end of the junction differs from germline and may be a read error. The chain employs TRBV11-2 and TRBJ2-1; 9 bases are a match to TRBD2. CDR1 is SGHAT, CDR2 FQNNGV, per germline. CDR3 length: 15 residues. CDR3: CASSLEVAGVNDLLF. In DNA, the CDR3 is TGTGCCAGCAGCTTAGAAGTAGCGGGAGTCAATGACCTGTTATTC.

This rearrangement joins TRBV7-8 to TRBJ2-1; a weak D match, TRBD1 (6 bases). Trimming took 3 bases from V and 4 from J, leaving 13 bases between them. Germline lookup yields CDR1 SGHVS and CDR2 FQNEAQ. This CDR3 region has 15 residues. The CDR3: CASSFIGTRYNEQFF. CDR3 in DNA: TGTGCCAGCAGCTTTATAGGGACACGTTACAATGAGCAGTTCTTC.

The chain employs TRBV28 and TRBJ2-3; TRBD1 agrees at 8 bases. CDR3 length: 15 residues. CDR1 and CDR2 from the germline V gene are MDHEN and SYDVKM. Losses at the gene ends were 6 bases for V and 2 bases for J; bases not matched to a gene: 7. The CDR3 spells CASSPPGQVTDTQYF. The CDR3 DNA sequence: TGTGCCAGCAGCCCGCCGGGACAGGTCACAGATACGCAGTATTTT.

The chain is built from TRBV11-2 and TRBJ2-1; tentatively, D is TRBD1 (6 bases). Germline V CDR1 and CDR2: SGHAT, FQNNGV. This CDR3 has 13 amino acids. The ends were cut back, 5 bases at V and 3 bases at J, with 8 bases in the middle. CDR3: CASSGGIYNEQFF. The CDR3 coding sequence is TGTGCCAGCAGCGGGGGCATCTACAATGAGCAGTTCTTC.

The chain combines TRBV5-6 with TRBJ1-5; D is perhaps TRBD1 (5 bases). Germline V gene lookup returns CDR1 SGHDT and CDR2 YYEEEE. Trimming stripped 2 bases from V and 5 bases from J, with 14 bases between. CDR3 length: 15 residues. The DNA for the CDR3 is TGTGCCAGCAGCTTATTAGTGAACAGGCATCAGCCCCAGCATTTT. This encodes CASSLLVNRHQPQHF.

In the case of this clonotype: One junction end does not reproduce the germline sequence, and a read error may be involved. CDR3 loop: CSVGGGQQNIGELFF. CDR3 in DNA: TGCAGCGTAGGGGGGGGGCAGCAGAACATCGGGGAGCTGTTTTTC. The rearrangement uses TRBV29-1 and TRBJ2-2, with D perhaps matching TRBD2 (7 bases). CDR3 length: 15 residues. CDR1 is SQVTM and CDR2 is ANQGSEA in the germline V gene.

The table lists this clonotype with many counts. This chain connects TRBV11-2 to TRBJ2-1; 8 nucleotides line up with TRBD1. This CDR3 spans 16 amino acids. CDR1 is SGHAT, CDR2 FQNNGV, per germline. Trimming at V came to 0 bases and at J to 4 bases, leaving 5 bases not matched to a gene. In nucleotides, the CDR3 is TGTGCCAGCAGCTTAGACGACAGGGGAGAATACAATGAGCAGTTCTTC. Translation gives CASSLDDRGEYNEQFF.

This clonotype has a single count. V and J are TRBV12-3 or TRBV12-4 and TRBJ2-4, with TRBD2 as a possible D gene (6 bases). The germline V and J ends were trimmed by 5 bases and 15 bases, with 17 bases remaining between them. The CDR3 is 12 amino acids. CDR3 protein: CASSLQDYERYF. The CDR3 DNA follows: TGTGCCAGCAGTCTACAGGACTACGAGCGGTACTTC.

The CDR3 is CASSLGPPGWEQYF. The CDR3 DNA follows: TGTGCCAGCAGTTTGGGGCCTCCGGGGTGGGAGCAGTACTTC. V and J are TRBV12-3 or TRBV12-4 and TRBJ2-7; the D call may be TRBD1 or TRBD2 (5 bases each). The CDR3 length is 14 residues. V was pared by 3 bases and J by 7 bases, with 16 bases between.

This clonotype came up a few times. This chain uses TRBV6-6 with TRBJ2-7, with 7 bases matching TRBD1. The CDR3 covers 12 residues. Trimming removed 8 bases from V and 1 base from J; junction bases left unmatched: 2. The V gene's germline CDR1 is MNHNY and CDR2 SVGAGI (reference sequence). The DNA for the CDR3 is TGTGCCAGCGGGACAGATTCCTACGAGCAGTACTTC. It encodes CASGTDSYEQYF.

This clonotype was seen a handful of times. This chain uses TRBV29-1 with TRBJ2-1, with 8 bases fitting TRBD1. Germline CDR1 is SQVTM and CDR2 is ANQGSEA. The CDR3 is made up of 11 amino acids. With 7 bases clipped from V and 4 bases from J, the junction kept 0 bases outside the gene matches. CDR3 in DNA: TGCAGCGGGACAGGGTACAATGAGCAGTTCTTC. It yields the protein CSGTGYNEQFF.

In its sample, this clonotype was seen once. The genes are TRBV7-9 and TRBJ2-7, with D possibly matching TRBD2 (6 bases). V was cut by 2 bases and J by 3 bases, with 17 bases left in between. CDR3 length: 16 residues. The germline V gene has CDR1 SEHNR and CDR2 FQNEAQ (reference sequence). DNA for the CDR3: TGTGCCAGCAGCTTAAGGGACGGGAGTCGATACTACGAGCAGTACTTC. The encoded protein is CASSLRDGSRYYEQYF.

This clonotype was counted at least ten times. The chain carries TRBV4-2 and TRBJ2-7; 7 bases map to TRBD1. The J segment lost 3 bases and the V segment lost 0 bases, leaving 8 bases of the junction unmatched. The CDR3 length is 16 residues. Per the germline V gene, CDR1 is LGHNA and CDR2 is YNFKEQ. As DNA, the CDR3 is TGTGCCAGCAGCCAAGAAAACAGGGGCGGTGACTACGAGCAGTACTTC. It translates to CASSQENRGGDYEQYF.

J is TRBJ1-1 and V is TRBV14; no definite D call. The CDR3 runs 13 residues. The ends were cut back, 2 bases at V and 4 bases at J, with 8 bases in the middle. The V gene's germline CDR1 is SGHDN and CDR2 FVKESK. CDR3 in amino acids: CASSQFFSTEAFF. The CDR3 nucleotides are TGTGCCAGCAGCCAATTCTTCAGCACTGAAGCTTTCTTT.

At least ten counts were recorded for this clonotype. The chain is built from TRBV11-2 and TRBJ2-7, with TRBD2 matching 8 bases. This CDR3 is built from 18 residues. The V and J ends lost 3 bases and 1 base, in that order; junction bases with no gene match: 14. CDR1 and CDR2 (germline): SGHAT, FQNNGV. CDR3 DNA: TGTGCCAGCAGCTTCAGTACTAGCGGCCCCATTGCGTCCTACGAGCAGTACTTC. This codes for CASSFSTSGPIASYEQYF.

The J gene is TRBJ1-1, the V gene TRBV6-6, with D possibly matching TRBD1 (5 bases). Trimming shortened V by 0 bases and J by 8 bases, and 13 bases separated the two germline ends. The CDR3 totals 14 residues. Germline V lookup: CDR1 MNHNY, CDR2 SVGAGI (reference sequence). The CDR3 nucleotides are TGTGCCAGCAGTTACTCTCAGGGCGGCCGGGAAGCTTTCTTT. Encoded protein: CASSYSQGGREAFF.

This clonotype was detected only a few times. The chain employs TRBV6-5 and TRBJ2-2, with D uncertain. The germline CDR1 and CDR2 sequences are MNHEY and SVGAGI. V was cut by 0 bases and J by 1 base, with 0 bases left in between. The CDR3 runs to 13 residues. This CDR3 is CASSYSNTGELFF. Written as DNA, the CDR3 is TGTGCCAGCAGTTACTCGAACACCGGGGAGCTGTTTTTT.

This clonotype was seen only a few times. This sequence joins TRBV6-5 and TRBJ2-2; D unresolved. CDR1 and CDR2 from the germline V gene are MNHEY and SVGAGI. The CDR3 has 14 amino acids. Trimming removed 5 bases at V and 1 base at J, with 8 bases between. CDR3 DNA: TGTGCCAGCAGTCCAGACCTGAACACCGGGGAGCTGTTTTTT. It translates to CASSPDLNTGELFF.

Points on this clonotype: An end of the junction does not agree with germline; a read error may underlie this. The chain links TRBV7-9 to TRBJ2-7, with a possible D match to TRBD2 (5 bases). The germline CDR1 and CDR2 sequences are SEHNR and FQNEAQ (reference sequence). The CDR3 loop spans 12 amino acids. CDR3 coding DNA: TGTGCCGGCAGCCCCGGGATCTACGAGCAGTACTTC. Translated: CAGSPGIYEQYF.